This T cell receptor (beta chain) was sequenced for a study of beta chain features in type 1 diabetes. Study background: Across all samples, some 98 million sorted cells were examined.

A remark on this clone: The antigen is not known.

TCRB transcripts that were expressed got sequenced, as all of the isolated RNA had been reverse transcribed. Sequencing used immunoSEQ multiplex PCR; TCRdb keeps in-frame clones, though not all of them. The table shows about 360,000 clones, with roughly 13% occurring only once. Study-level results: Fewer insertions but more deletions were seen at VDJ junctions in type 1 diabetes patients.

Sample: naive CD4+ T cells from blood. The sequence derives from a man younger than 35 in good health.

CDR3 coding DNA: TGTGCCAGCAGCTTGAGACAGAACTATGGCTACACCTTC. Amino acids: CASSLRQNYGYTF. The V call is TRBV13, the J call TRBJ1-2; tentative D call: TRBD1 (5 bases). This CDR3 comprises 13 residues. Trimming took off 3 bases at V and 2 bases at J, with 7 bases between the two ends. From germline, CDR1 is PRHDT and CDR2 FYEKMQ (reference sequence).